Presented here are 28 T cell receptor beta chains from one specimen sequenced in a study of cytomegalovirus exposure and HLA in healthy donors. Primers included in the PCR were 60 Vbeta and 13 Jbeta primers. Here immunoSEQ multiplex PCR was the method, and the copy in TCRdb shows in-frame clones only, minus some. The sample shows more than 85,000 clones, 80% of them seen only once. The sequencing input was PBMCs. These receptors all come from a woman in her sixties or seventies in good health and CMV-seropositive.

To note about this clone: Other DNA sequences in the same sample also yield this CDR3. The chain carries TRBV27 and TRBJ2-3; D might be TRBD2 (6 bases). Germline loops: CDR1 MNHEY, CDR2 SMNVEV (reference sequence). The CDR3 has 16 amino acids. Trimming removed 7 bases at V and 2 bases at J, with 19 bases between. The CDR3 region has the DNA TGTGCCAGCACCTTAGTAGCAGGAGGGTACACAGATACGCAGTATTTT. The encoded protein is CASTLVAGGYTDTQYF.

This clone was detected only once. The J gene is TRBJ2-3, the V gene TRBV7-2; perhaps TRBD2 as D (6 bases). CDR3 length: 14 amino acids. From germline, CDR1 is SGHTA and CDR2 FQGNSA. The V end lost 5 bases, the J end lost 7 bases, and 16 bases lay between the germline ends. The CDR3 coding sequence is TGTGCCAGCAGCCCCCGGGACTCAGGAAATACGCAGTATTTT. It is translated as CASSPRDSGNTQYF.

The J gene is TRBJ1-1, the V gene TRBV6-1; 7 bases are shared with TRBD1. Germline V CDR1 and CDR2: MNHNS, SASEGT. Trimming removed 7 bases from V and 5 bases from J; junction bases left unmatched: 10. The CDR3 length is 14 residues. CDR3 coding DNA: TGTGCCAGCACTGTAGAGGGGGCTAGGACTGAAGCTTTCTTT. Encoded protein: CASTVEGARTEAFF.

This chain links TRBV5-1 with TRBJ2-7, with D maybe TRBD2 (6 bases). The V end lost 3 bases, the J end lost 6 bases, and 16 bases lay between the germline ends. Germline V gene data show CDR1 as SGHRS and CDR2 as YFSETQ. This CDR3 is 14 amino acids long. The CDR3 loop is CASSYPEAGSEQYF. CDR3 coding DNA: TGCGCCAGCAGCTACCCCGAAGCGGGCAGCGAGCAGTACTTC.

The CDR3 DNA reads as TGTGCCAGCAGCCAAGACCGGGACAGGGGTGAAAAACTGTTTTTT. Translation: CASSQDRDRGEKLFF. V usage is TRBV4-2 and J usage is TRBJ1-4; 10 nucleotides line up with TRBD1. Germline CDR1 is LGHNA and CDR2 is YNFKEQ. J lost 7 bases, V lost 0 bases, and 2 bases had no gene match. The CDR3 runs to 15 residues.

The rearrangement links TRBV2 to TRBJ2-2, with 8 positions matching TRBD2. The CDR3 is 16 amino acids. Germline lookup yields CDR1 SNHLY and CDR2 FYNNEI. J gave up 3 bases and V 2 bases, and 5 bases lay outside the gene matches. The CDR3 DNA is TGTGCCAGCAGTGAAAGCAGCGGGAGTTACACCGGGGAGCTGTTTTTT. It translates to CASSESSGSYTGELFF.

The CDR3 protein is CASSTIAGVTDTQYF. In DNA form, the CDR3 reads TGTGCCAGCTCAACAATAGCGGGAGTGACAGATACGCAGTATTTT. The J gene is TRBJ2-3, the V gene TRBV18; 9 positions agree with TRBD2. This CDR3 comprises 15 residues. Germline lookup yields CDR1 KGHSH and CDR2 LQKENI. Unmatched junction bases numbered 6, after V lost 5 bases and J lost 3 bases.

The rearrangement joins TRBV5-1 to TRBJ2-3; 10 bases line up with TRBD2. V lost 2 bases and J lost 3; bases outside the gene matches: 3. This CDR3 is built from 15 residues. From germline, CDR1 is SGHRS and CDR2 YFSETQ. The CDR3 sequence is CASSFSGRTTDTQYF. The CDR3 region has the DNA TGCGCCAGCAGCTTTAGCGGGAGGACAACAGATACGCAGTATTTT.

This clone is a singleton in its sample. The chain is built from TRBV6-5 and TRBJ2-5, with TRBD1 matching over 8 bases. The DNA end favors TRBJ2-7, so the J call may be wrong. Germline V CDR1 and CDR2: MNHEY, SVGAGI. This CDR3 has 14 residues. CDR3 sequence: CASSYGTGPYEQYF. The CDR3 nucleotides are TGTGCCAGCAGTTACGGGACAGGACCCTACGAGCAGTACTTC.

V usage is TRBV25-1 and J usage is TRBJ2-5; 9 bases map to TRBD1. Germline CDR1 and CDR2: MGHDK and SYGVNS. The CDR3 is made up of 16 amino acids. With 0 bases clipped from V and 1 base from J, the junction kept 3 bases outside the gene matches. The CDR3 region is CASSEYGTGTQETQYF. The CDR3 DNA is TGTGCCAGCAGTGAATACGGGACAGGGACCCAAGAGACCCAGTACTTC. Variable domain in full (rest from reference TRBV25-1 and TRBJ2-5): EADIYQTPRYLVIGTGKKITLECSQTMGHDKMYWYQQDPGMELHLIHYSYGVNSTEKGDLSSESTVSRIRTEHFPLTLESARPSHTSQYLCASSEYGTGTQETQYFGPGTRLLVL.

The chain couples TRBV11-2 to TRBJ2-1, with a weak D call TRBD2 (5 bases). CDR1 is SGHAT, CDR2 FQNNGV, per germline. The CDR3 covers 16 residues. The V gene lost 5 bases and the J gene lost 0 bases, with 14 bases spanning the gap. DNA for the CDR3: TGTGCCAGCAGCCCCCGCCGCGGGCCCTCCTACAATGAGCAGTTCTTC. It specifies CASSPRRGPSYNEQFF.

The rearrangement joins TRBV5-1 to TRBJ1-2; TRBD1 aligns across 8 bases. The CDR3 extends over 17 amino acids. Trimming at V came to 4 bases and at J to 7 bases, leaving 18 bases not matched to a gene. Germline CDR1 reads SGHRS; CDR2 reads YFSETQ. As DNA, the CDR3 is TGCGCCAGCAGCAGAATCCCGACGGGGACAGGTGTAGGTGGCTACACCTTC. Translation: CASSRIPTGTGVGGYTF. The full variable domain, rest sourced from reference TRBV5-1 and TRBJ1-2, is KAGVTQTPRYLIKTRGQQVTLSCSPISGHRSVSWYQQTPGQGLQFLFEYFSETQRNKGNFPGRFSGRQFSNSRSEMNVSTLELGDSALYLCASSRIPTGTGVGGYTFGSGTRLTVV.

The chain combines TRBV5-1 with TRBJ2-7; 8 bases line up with TRBD1. The CDR3 is 13 residues long. The trim removed 4 bases at V and 5 bases at J, leaving 5 bases unmatched. Germline V gene sequence: CDR1 SGHRS, CDR2 YFSETQ. The CDR3 reads CASSGQGADEQYF. The CDR3 nucleotides read TGCGCCAGCAGCGGGCAGGGGGCCGACGAGCAGTACTTC.

V gene TRBV4-1 combines with J gene TRBJ2-2, with TRBD1 identical over 8 bases. In germline, CDR1 is MGHRA, CDR2 YSYEKL. V lost 0 bases and J lost 6; bases outside the gene matches: 9. The CDR3 runs 17 residues. DNA for the CDR3: TGCGCCAGCAGCCAAGAACGACAGGGGATTTTCCCCGGGGAGCTGTTTTTT. Amino acids: CASSQERQGIFPGELFF.

A few counts support this clone. The genes are TRBV4-1 and TRBJ2-2, with a tentative D call TRBD1 (6 bases). The germline V gene has CDR1 MGHRA and CDR2 YSYEKL. Deletions cut 3 bases from V and 4 bases from J, with 15 bases between. The CDR3 extends over 16 amino acids. This CDR3 is CASSQPRTASTGELFF. The CDR3 coding sequence is TGCGCCAGCAGCCAGCCCCGGACAGCGAGCACCGGGGAGCTGTTTTTT.

This chain connects TRBV15 to TRBJ2-7; 13 nucleotides line up with TRBD2. Trimming removed 3 bases from V and 6 bases from J; junction bases left unmatched: 5. The V gene's germline CDR1 is LNHNV and CDR2 YYDKDF (reference sequence). The CDR3 length is 15 residues. This CDR3 is CATSRGLAGQGEQYF. The CDR3, as DNA: TGTGCCACCAGCAGGGGACTAGCGGGACAGGGCGAGCAGTACTTC.

This chain links TRBV2 with TRBJ2-7; 9 bases match TRBD1. CDR1 and CDR2 from the germline V gene are SNHLY and FYNNEI. Trimming at V came to 6 bases and at J to 6 bases, leaving 3 bases not matched to a gene. This CDR3 region has 12 residues. The CDR3 loop reads CASRGQGGEQYF. DNA of the CDR3: TGTGCCAGCAGGGGACAGGGTGGCGAGCAGTACTTC.

This clone appeared a few times. The J gene is TRBJ1-1, the V gene TRBV5-4; D might be TRBD1 (5 bases). The germline CDR1 and CDR2 sequences are SGHNT and YYREEE (reference sequence). The V and J ends lost 1 base and 9 bases respectively, with 13 bases between them. The CDR3 is 13 amino acids. For the CDR3, the DNA is TGTGCCAGCAGCTTGACCGGGGGTTTTAAAGCTTTCTTT. The encoded protein is CASSLTGGFKAFF.

This rearrangement joins TRBV27 to TRBJ2-1, with TRBD2 matching 7 bases. The CDR3 is 15 amino acids. Trimming cost V 4 bases and J 8 bases; bases outside gene matches: 11. Per the germline V gene, CDR1 is MNHEY and CDR2 is SMNVEV (reference sequence). This CDR3 is CASSSGTTRRYEQFF. The CDR3, as DNA: TGTGCCAGCAGTTCGGGGACTACCCGTCGGTATGAGCAGTTCTTC.

The V and J genes are TRBV18 and TRBJ2-5; possibly TRBD1 for D (6 bases). The CDR3 runs 14 residues. V was shortened by 0 bases and J by 4 bases, with 9 bases between the two germline ends. The germline V gene encodes CDR1 KGHSH and CDR2 LQKENI. CDR3 loop: CASSPPGAGETQYF. CDR3 DNA sequence: TGTGCCAGCTCACCACCGGGGGCGGGAGAGACCCAGTACTTC.

The V call is TRBV6-4, the J call TRBJ1-2; TRBD1 matches 7 bases. The V gene end was trimmed by 6 bases and the J gene end by 1 base; junction bases not matched to a gene: 11. The CDR3 is 16 residues long. CDR1 and CDR2 from the germline V gene are MRHNA and SNTAGT. CDR3 sequence (DNA): TGTGCCAGCAGGCCCCTTGGGACAGATAATAACTATGGCTACACCTTC. It is translated as CASRPLGTDNNYGYTF.

This sequence joins TRBV7-3 and TRBJ1-1; D is perhaps TRBD1 (5 bases). Trimming left V 1 base short and J 4 bases short, with 10 bases between. The CDR3 sequence is 14 residues long. CDR1 SGHTA and CDR2 FQGTGA come from the germline V gene. CDR3 DNA sequence: TGTGCCAGCAGCTTAATGGGGGGGGGCACTGAAGCTTTCTTT. Protein product: CASSLMGGGTEAFF.

The chain has TRBV5-1 and TRBJ1-4; D might be TRBD1 (5 bases). Per the germline V gene, CDR1 is SGHRS and CDR2 is YFSETQ. The CDR3 length is 16 residues. V lost 4 bases, J lost 5 bases, and 18 bases lay in between. The CDR3 DNA reads TGCGCCAGCAGCCTCCCGTGGGGGACTGAGAATGAAAAACTGTTTTTT. This gives the protein CASSLPWGTENEKLFF. The full variable domain, in which reference TRBV5-1 and TRBJ1-4 provide the parts outside the CDR3, is KAGVTQTPRYLIKTRGQQVTLSCSPISGHRSVSWYQQTPGQGLQFLFEYFSETQRNKGNFPGRFSGRQFSNSRSEMNVSTLELGDSALYLCASSLPWGTENEKLFFGSGTQLSVL.

About this clone itself: Its ends do not fully match the called genes, so a read error is possible. The V gene is TRBV7-9, the J gene TRBJ2-2, with a tentative D call TRBD1 (6 bases). This CDR3 comprises 17 residues. Germline values: CDR1 SEHNR, CDR2 FQNEAQ (reference sequence). The CDR3: CSSSLAPGDEITGELFF. CDR3 DNA sequence: TGTTCCAGCAGCTTAGCCCCAGGGGATGAGATCACCGGGGAGCTGTTTTTT.

This sequence joins TRBV7-6 and TRBJ1-6; 9 nucleotides align to TRBD1. The ends lost 1 base at V and 8 bases at J; junction bases unmatched: 9. Germline-derived CDR1 and CDR2 are SGHVS and FNYEAQ. The CDR3 runs 17 residues. Here the CDR3 reads CASSLGRTGAIDSPLHF. CDR3 coding DNA: TGTGCCAGCAGCTTAGGGAGGACAGGGGCAATAGATTCACCCCTCCACTTT. Looking up the rest from reference TRBV7-6 and TRBJ1-6 gives the full variable domain: GAGVSQSPRYKVTKRGQDVALRCDPISGHVSLYWYRQALGQGPEFLTYFNYEAQQDKSGLPNDRFSAERPEGSISTLTIQRTEQRDSAMYRCASSLGRTGAIDSPLHFGNGTRLTVT.

This clone came up a few times. The V gene is TRBV7-9, the J gene TRBJ1-5, with D tentatively TRBD1 (6 bases). The CDR3 is 16 amino acids. Per germline, CDR1 SEHNR and CDR2 FQNEAQ (reference sequence). V was pared by 5 bases and J by 0 bases, with 14 bases between. The CDR3 DNA sequence: TGTGCCAGCAGCCCAGCGGGACACCCTAGCAATCAGCCCCAGCATTTT. It specifies CASSPAGHPSNQPQHF.

The DNA of the CDR3 is TGTGCCAGCAGCCCGTACAGGGGTGGTCGAGAAAAACTGTTTTTT. Encoded protein: CASSPYRGGREKLFF. The rearrangement uses TRBV9 and TRBJ1-4; 7 nucleotides match TRBD1. The V gene end was trimmed by 4 bases and the J gene end by 8 bases; junction bases not matched to a gene: 11. The CDR3 extends over 15 amino acids. Germline V lookup: CDR1 SGDLS, CDR2 YYNGEE. Full variable domain (rest looked up from reference TRBV9 and TRBJ1-4): DSGVTQTPKHLITATGQRVTLRCSPRSGDLSVYWYQQSLDQGLQFLIQYYNGEERAKGNILERFSAQQFPDLHSELNLSSLELGDSALYFCASSPYRGGREKLFFGSGTQLSVL.

V gene TRBV5-1 combines with J gene TRBJ2-1, with D perhaps matching TRBD1 (5 bases). CDR1 is SGHRS, CDR2 YFSETQ, per germline. The length of the CDR3 is 15 residues. V lost 0 bases and J lost 4, with 11 bases in between. CDR3 sequence (DNA): TGCGCCAGCAGCTTGGATGGACGGACATACAATGAGCAGTTCTTC. Its translation: CASSLDGRTYNEQFF. The full variable domain, completed using reference TRBV5-1 and TRBJ2-1, is KAGVTQTPRYLIKTRGQQVTLSCSPISGHRSVSWYQQTPGQGLQFLFEYFSETQRNKGNFPGRFSGRQFSNSRSEMNVSTLELGDSALYLCASSLDGRTYNEQFFGPGTRLTVL.